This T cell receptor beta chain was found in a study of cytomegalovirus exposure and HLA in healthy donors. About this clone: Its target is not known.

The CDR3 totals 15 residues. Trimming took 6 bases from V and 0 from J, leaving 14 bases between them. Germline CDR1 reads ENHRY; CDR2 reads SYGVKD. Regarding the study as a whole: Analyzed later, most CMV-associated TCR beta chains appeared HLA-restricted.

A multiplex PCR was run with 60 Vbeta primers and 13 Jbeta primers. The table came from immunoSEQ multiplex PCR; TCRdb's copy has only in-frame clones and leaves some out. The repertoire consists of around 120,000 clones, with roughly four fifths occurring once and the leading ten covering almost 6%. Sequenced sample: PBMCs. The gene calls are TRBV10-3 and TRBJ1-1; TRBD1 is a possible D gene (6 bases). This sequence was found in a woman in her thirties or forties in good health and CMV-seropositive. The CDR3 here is CAISSGTGMNTEAFF. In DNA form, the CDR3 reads TGTGCCATCAGCTCTGGAACAGGGATGAACACTGAAGCTTTCTTT.